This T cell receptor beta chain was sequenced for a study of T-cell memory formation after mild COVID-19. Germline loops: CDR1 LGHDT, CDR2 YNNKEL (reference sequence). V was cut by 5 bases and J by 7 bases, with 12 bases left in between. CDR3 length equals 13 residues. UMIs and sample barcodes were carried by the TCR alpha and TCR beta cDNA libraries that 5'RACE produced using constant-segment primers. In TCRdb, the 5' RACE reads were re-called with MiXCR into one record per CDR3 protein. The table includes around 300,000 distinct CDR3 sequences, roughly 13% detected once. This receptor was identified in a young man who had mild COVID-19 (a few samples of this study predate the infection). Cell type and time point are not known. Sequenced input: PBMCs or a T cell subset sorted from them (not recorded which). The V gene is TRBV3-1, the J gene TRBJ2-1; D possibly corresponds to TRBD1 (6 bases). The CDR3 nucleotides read TGTGCCAGCAGCGAGTCAGGGGTTAATGAGCAGTTCTTC. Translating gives CASSESGVNEQFF.